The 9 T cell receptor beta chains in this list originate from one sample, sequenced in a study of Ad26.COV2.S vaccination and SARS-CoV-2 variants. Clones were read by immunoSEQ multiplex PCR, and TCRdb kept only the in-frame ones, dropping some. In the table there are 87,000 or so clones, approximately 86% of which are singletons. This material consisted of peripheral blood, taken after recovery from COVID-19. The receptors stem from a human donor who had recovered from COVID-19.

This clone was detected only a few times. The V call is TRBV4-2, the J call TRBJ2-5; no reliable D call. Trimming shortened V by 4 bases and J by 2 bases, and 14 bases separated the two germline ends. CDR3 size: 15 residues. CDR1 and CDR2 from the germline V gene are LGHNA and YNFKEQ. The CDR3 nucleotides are TGTGCCAGCAGCCCATATCCTGGTTTACAAGAGACCCAGTACTTC. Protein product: CASSPYPGLQETQYF.

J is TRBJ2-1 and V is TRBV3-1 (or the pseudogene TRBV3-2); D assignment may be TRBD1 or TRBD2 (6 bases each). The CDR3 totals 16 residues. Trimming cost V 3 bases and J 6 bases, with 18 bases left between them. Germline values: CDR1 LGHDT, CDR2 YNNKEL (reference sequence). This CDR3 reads CASSHPPIGGGNEQFF. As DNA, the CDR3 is TGTGCCAGCAGCCATCCCCCCATCGGAGGGGGCAATGAGCAGTTCTTC.

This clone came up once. For the CDR3, the DNA is TGTGCCAGCAGGCAACAGGGGCTCGGTGAGCAGTACTTC. It yields the protein CASRQQGLGEQYF. The chain joins TRBV28 to TRBJ2-7, with 7 bases identical to TRBD1. CDR1 is MDHEN, CDR2 SYDVKM, per germline. The CDR3 is 13 amino acids. J lost 7 bases, V lost 6 bases, and 9 bases had no gene match. The variable domain in full, with the rest retrieved from reference TRBV28 and TRBJ2-7, is DVKVTQSSRYLVKRTGEKVFLECVQDMDHENMFWYRQDPGLGLRLIYFSYDVKMKEKGDIPEGYSVSREKKERFSLILESASTNQTSMYLCASRQQGLGEQYFGPGTRLTVT.

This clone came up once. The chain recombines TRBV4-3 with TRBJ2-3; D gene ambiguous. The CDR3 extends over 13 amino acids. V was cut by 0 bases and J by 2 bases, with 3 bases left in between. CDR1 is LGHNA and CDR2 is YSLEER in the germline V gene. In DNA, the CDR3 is TGCGCCAGCAGCCAAGAATTCACAGATACGCAGTATTTT. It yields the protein CASSQEFTDTQYF.

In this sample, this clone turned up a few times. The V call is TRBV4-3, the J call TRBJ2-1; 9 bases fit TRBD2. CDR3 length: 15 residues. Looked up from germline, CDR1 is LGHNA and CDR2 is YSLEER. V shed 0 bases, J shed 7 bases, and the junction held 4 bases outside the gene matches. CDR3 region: CASSQDYTSGNEQFF. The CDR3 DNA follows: TGCGCCAGCAGCCAAGATTATACTAGCGGGAATGAGCAGTTCTTC.

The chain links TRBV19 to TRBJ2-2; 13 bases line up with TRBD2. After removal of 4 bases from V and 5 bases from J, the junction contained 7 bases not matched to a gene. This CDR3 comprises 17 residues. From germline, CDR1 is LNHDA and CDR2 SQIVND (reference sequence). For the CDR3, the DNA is TGTGCCAGTAGTAGAGGACTAGCGGGAGTAAGGACCGGGGAGCTGTTTTTT. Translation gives CASSRGLAGVRTGELFF. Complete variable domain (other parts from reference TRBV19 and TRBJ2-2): DGGITQSPKYLFRKEGQNVTLSCEQNLNHDAMYWYRQDPGQGLRLIYYSQIVNDFQKGDIAEGYSVSREKKESFPLTVTSAQKNPTAFYLCASSRGLAGVRTGELFFGEGSRLTVL.

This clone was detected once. CDR3 DNA sequence: TGTGCCAGCAGTTCGGGGGACCTTCGTCCCCTCCACTTT. Encoded protein: CASSSGDLRPLHF. This chain uses TRBV6-5 with TRBJ1-6, with D possibly TRBD1 on 5 matching bases. CDR3 length equals 13 residues. The germline CDR1 and CDR2 sequences are MNHEY and SVGAGI. Trimming pared 4 bases from V and 13 bases from J, leaving 14 bases between.

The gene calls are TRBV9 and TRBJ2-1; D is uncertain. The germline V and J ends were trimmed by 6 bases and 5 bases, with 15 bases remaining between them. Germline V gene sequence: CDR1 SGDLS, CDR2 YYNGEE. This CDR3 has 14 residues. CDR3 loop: CASKTRATDNEQFF. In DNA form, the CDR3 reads TGTGCCAGCAAAACACGCGCTACGGACAATGAGCAGTTCTTC.

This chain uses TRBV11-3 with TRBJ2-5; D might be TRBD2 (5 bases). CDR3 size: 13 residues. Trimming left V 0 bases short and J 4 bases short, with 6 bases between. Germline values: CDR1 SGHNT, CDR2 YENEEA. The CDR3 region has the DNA TGTGCCAGCAGCTTAGACCGGGGAGAGACCCAGTACTTC. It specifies CASSLDRGETQYF. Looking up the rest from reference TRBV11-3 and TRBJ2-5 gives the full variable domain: EAGVVQSPRYKIIEKKQPVAFWCNPISGHNTLYWYLQNLGQGPELLIRYENEEAVDDSQLPKDRFSAERLKGVDSTLKIQPAELGDSAVYLCASSLDRGETQYFGPGTRLLVL.